This paragraph reports one TCR beta chain. Its antigen remains unidentified. V lost 2 bases, J lost 4 bases, and 11 bases lay in between. The CDR3 consists of 13 residues. Germline V gives CDR1 DFQATT, CDR2 SNEGSKA (reference sequence). Unique molecular identifiers were built into the TCRbeta library. MiXCR, applied by TCRdb to the PCR reads, yields one record per CDR3 protein. The repertoire has over 45,000 distinct CDR3 sequences, around 40% of them found once; the top ten carry about 98%. This sample stems from a study of T-cell reconstitution after alpha-beta-depleted transplantation in children. The study's findings and limits: Diversity and T-cell counts at one year after transplant derived mostly from new T cells. By about two months after transplant, alpha-beta T cells reportedly arose from several hundred graft clones that had expanded. Some patients' high day-60 TCRbeta diversity was traced to surviving recipient T cells and thymic progenitors.

This TCR came from a male patient younger than 18 who had a stem cell transplant for acute lymphoblastic leukemia, so the T cells may come from the graft donor. The specimen was PBMCs, mostly from graft donor cells, collected 360 days after TCRalphabeta/CD19-depleted stem cell transplant. The V call is TRBV20-1, the J call TRBJ2-5; no clear D. DNA of the CDR3: TGCAGTGCTAGACCCGGAGTAGGAGAGACCCAGTACTTC. This encodes CSARPGVGETQYF.